Listed below are T cell receptor beta chains from one sample, sequenced in a study of T cells after posttransplantation cyclophosphamide. Using immunoSEQ multiplex PCR, the repertoire was profiled, and TCRdb retains in-frame clones only, with some absent. Listed for the sample are approximately 40,000 clones, none seen a single time. Sequencing was carried out using PBMCs. Receptors originate from a man aged 35 to 55 in good health, CMV-negative, and a related stem cell transplant donor. The CDR3 runs from the conserved cysteine through the conserved F or W. A D gene is named only where the DNA matches it firmly. The size entry is marked missing in some rows and otherwise reads once, few, many or a size class.

12 | . | TRBJ2-7 | many | TRBV6-6 | TGTGCCAGCAGTGAGCGTTCCTACGAGCAGTACTTC | CASSERSYEQYF
16 | TRBD2 | TRBJ2-3 | many | TRBV7-3 | TGTGCCAGCAGCTGGACGGCTAGCGGAAGCACAGATACGCAGTATTTT | CASSWTASGSTDTQYF
13 | . | TRBJ1-4 | many | TRBV7-2 | TGTGCCAGCAGCTACGGACAGTCGGAAAAACTGTTTTTT | CASSYGQSEKLFF
16 | TRBD1 | TRBJ2-1 | many | TRBV5-1 | TGCGCCAGCAGCTTACCCTCCGGGACAGGGGATGTTGAGCAGTTCTTC | CASSLPSGTGDVEQFF
15 | . | TRBJ2-7 | many | TRBV7-2 | TGTGCCAGCAGCTTAATCTTGTCGGGTTCGGGCGAGCAGTACTTC | CASSLILSGSGEQYF
17 | TRBD1 | TRBJ1-3 | many | TRBV27 | TGTGCCAGCAGTACTCGGACAGGGGGCATAGTTGGAAACACCATATATTTT | CASSTRTGGIVGNTIYF
17 | TRBD1 | TRBJ2-6 | many | TRBV11-1 | TGTGCCAGCAGCCCCGGGACAGGGGACTCTGGGGCCAACGTCCTGACTTTC | CASSPGTGDSGANVLTF
14 | TRBD1 | TRBJ1-6 | few | TRBV6-5 | TGTGCCAGCAGAACTACAGGGGATGGTTCACCCCTCCACTTT | CASRTTGDGSPLHF
15 | . | TRBJ2-4 | many | TRBV5-6 | TGTGCCAGCAGCTCTGGGGGGATGGCCAAAAACATTCAGTACTTC | CASSSGGMAKNIQYF
18 | TRBD2 | TRBJ2-1 | many | TRBV11-3 | TGTGCCAGCAGCTTAGGCCCTAGCGGGATAGCAAGGATCGATGAGCAGTTCTTC | CASSLGPSGIARIDEQFF
14 | . | TRBJ1-1 | few | TRBV27 | TGTGCCAGCAGTTTAAAAGGGGCGAACCCTGAAGCTTTCTTT | CASSLKGANPEAFF
14 | . | TRBJ1-2 | many | TRBV18 | TGTGCCAGCTCACCGACAGAGACTAACTATGGCTACACCTTC | CASSPTETNYGYTF
12 | . | TRBJ2-5 | many | TRBV29-1 | TGCAGCGTTGATTTCCCCCCAGGGGCCCAGTACTTC | CSVDFPPGAQYF
14 | . | TRBJ2-1 | many | TRBV12-5 | TGTGCTAGTGGTTTGGGTAGCGTCTACAATGAGCAGTTCTTC | CASGLGSVYNEQFF
15 | . | TRBJ2-1 | many | TRBV9 | TGTGCCAGCAGCGTACTAGCGTGGTCCTACAATGAGCAGTTCTTC | CASSVLAWSYNEQFF
14 | TRBD1 | TRBJ1-1 | many | TRBV7-8 | TGTGCCAGCAGGCTTATCCAGGGGGCGAGCGTAGCTTTCTTT | CASRLIQGASVAFF
14 | TRBD1 | TRBJ2-7 | . | TRBV5-1 | TGCGCCAGCAGCTTGGGACAGGGCTCCTACGAGCAGTACTTC | CASSLGQGSYEQYF
15 | TRBD1 | TRBJ1-2 | . | TRBV25-1 | TGTGCCAGCAGCCCCGGGACAGGGGGAAATACTGGCTACACCTTC | CASSPGTGGNTGYTF
13 | . | TRBJ1-2 | many | TRBV4-2 | TGTGCCAGCAGCCCGGGAACGAGCTATGGCTACACCTTC | CASSPGTSYGYTF
14 | TRBD2 | TRBJ2-3 | few | TRBV5-1 | TGCGCCAGCAGCTTAGCGGGGGAGACAGATACGCAGTATTTT | CASSLAGETDTQYF
15 | TRBD1 | TRBJ1-2 | many | TRBV7-8 | TGTGCCAGCAGCCTGCGGTTACAGGGGGCGGATGGCTACACCTTC | CASSLRLQGADGYTF
14 | . | TRBJ1-1 | many | TRBV5-1 | TGCGCCAGCAGCTTCGGCGGAATGAACACTGAAGCTTTCTTT | CASSFGGMNTEAFF
15 | TRBD1 | TRBJ2-5 | many | TRBV7-9 | TGTGCCAGCATCATAACCGGGACAGGGCGAAAGACCCAGTACTTC | CASIITGTGRKTQYF
14 | TRBD1 | TRBJ1-1 | many | TRBV10-3 | TGTGCCATCAGTGAGCGGACAGGGATGGCTGAAGCTTTCTTT | CAISERTGMAEAFF
17 | TRBD2 | TRBJ2-2 | few | TRBV7-6 | TGTGCCAGCAGCCTCCTGTCCGGGGGGGGGAACACCGGGGAGCTGTTTTTT | CASSLLSGGGNTGELFF
15 | . | TRBJ2-4 | many | TRBV11-2 | TGTGCCAGCAGCTCCCTTAGACTAGCCAAAAACATTCAGTACTTC | CASSSLRLAKNIQYF
16 | TRBD2 | TRBJ2-1 | . | TRBV11-2 | TGTGCCAGCAGCTTCAAAGGTCTAGCGGGGGGCAATGAGCAGTTCTTC | CASSFKGLAGGNEQFF
15 | . | TRBJ2-5 | many | TRBV5-1 | TGCGCCAGCAGCGCCTCCCCCACCCCGGGAGAGACCCAGTACTTC | CASSASPTPGETQYF
14 | . | TRBJ2-7 | many | TRBV13 | TGTGCCAGCAGCTCCGGGAGTTTTTCCTACGAGCAGTACTTC | CASSSGSFSYEQYF
14 | TRBD1 | TRBJ1-1 | many | TRBV18 | TGTGCCAGCTCGCCAGGGGGCATGGGCACTGAAGCTTTCTTT | CASSPGGMGTEAFF
11 | . | TRBJ1-1 | medium-sized | TRBV12-5 | TGTGCTAGTGCTTTGAACACTGAAGCTTTCTTT | CASALNTEAFF
15 | . | TRBJ1-1 | many | TRBV19 | TGTGCCAGTAGTCCACTCACAGGGAGGGGCACTGAAGCTTTCTTT | CASSPLTGRGTEAFF
16 | . | TRBJ1-4 | many | TRBV6-1 | TGTGCCAGCAGTGAACGCTCAGGGTTAGCTAATGAAAAACTGTTTTTT | CASSERSGLANEKLFF
18 | TRBD2 | TRBJ2-3 | many | TRBV7-9 | TGTGCCAGCAGCTTATTGTCGGCGGGAGAGTGGAGCACAGATACGCAGTATTTT | CASSLLSAGEWSTDTQYF
13 | TRBD1 | TRBJ1-6 | few | TRBV25-1 | TGTGCCAGCAGCCAGGGGGATAATTCACCCCTCCACTTT | CASSQGDNSPLHF
14 | TRBD1 | TRBJ1-1 | few | TRBV14 | TGTGCCAGCAGCCACCCAGGGGGGCCCACTGAAGCTTTCTTT | CASSHPGGPTEAFF
16 | TRBD2 | TRBJ2-2 | many | TRBV7-9 | TGTGCCAGCAGCCCCCCTGGCGGGGGAAACACCGGGGAGCTGTTTTTT | CASSPPGGGNTGELFF
13 | . | TRBJ1-1 | many | TRBV7-9 | TGTGCCAGCAGCTTATCTTCGAACACTGAAGCTTTCTTT | CASSLSSNTEAFF
15 | TRBD2 | TRBJ2-1 | few | TRBV25-1 | TGTGCCAGCAGTGAGGAGGGAGGGTCCTACAATGAGCAGTTCTTC | CASSEEGGSYNEQFF
13 | . | TRBJ2-2 | many | TRBV29-1 | TGCAGCGTTGGGCGGGGGAACACCGGGGAGCTGTTTTTT | CSVGRGNTGELFF
15 | . | TRBJ2-1 | many | TRBV7-2 | TGTGCCAGCAGCTTACTCGGACTTTGGATCGGCGAGCAGTTCTTC | CASSLLGLWIGEQFF
14 | . | TRBJ2-7 | many | TRBV7-9 | TGTGCCAGCAGCTTGCCCGGGAGCTCCTACGAGCAGTACTTC | CASSLPGSSYEQYF
15 | TRBD1 | TRBJ1-5 | many | TRBV15 | TGTGCCACCAGCAGAGAGGACAGGAGGGATCAGCCCCAGCATTTT | CATSREDRRDQPQHF
15 | TRBD1 | TRBJ2-3 | many | TRBV7-9 | TGTGCCAGCATTCGAAGGACAGGGATTTCCGATACGCAGTATTTT | CASIRRTGISDTQYF
13 | . | TRBJ2-7 | many | TRBV10-2 | TGCGCCAGCAGTGAACCGGGACAATACGAGCAGTACTTC | CASSEPGQYEQYF
18 | . | TRBJ2-3 | many | TRBV5-6 | TGTGCCAGCAGCTTGGCCACCGGGTCTAATGGCGGCACAGATACGCAGTATTTT | CASSLATGSNGGTDTQYF
12 | . | TRBJ1-1 | many | TRBV7-9 | TGTGCCAGCAGCAGGGACATTAGTGAAGCTTTCTTT | CASSRDISEAFF
16 | TRBD1 | TRBJ2-3 | many | TRBV10-2 | TGCGCCAGCAGTCAATCCGGGACAGGGATCACAGATACGCAGTATTTT | CASSQSGTGITDTQYF
16 | . | TRBJ1-1 | many | TRBV5-5 | TGTGCCAGCAGCTTTTATTCCGGGAGGGGGAACACTGAAGCTTTCTTT | CASSFYSGRGNTEAFF
16 | . | TRBJ2-6 | many | TRBV7-8 | TGTGCCAGCAGCACCCGCAGGGGGGCTGGGGCCAACGTCCTGACTTTC | CASSTRRGAGANVLTF
12 | . | TRBJ2-2 | many | TRBV7-3 | TGTGCCAGCAGCTTAGCGGCCGGGGAGCTGTTTTTT | CASSLAAGELFF
14 | TRBD1 | TRBJ1-2 | many | TRBV7-9 | TGTGCCAGCAGCCTCAGGGGGGCTAACTATGGCTACACCTTC | CASSLRGANYGYTF
12 | . | TRBJ2-2 | many | TRBV11-3 | TGTGCCAGCAGCCAGGATACCGGGGAGCTGTTTTTT | CASSQDTGELFF
16 | . | TRBJ2-7 | few | TRBV27 | TGTGCCAGCAGTACAACTACGCATGAAGGGGTCTACGAGCAGTACTTC | CASSTTTHEGVYEQYF